The 26 T cell receptor beta chains in this list originate from one sample, sequenced in a study of blood T cell repertoires in COVID-19. Repertoires were generated with immunoSEQ multiplex PCR, while TCRdb's copy carries only in-frame clones and drops some. Of fewer than 400,000 clones listed, roughly nine tenths are singletons. Sequencing was done on a sample of peripheral blood. The receptors come from a woman under 40 with COVID-19, enrolled during active disease.

The chain is built from TRBV4-1 and TRBJ2-7, with 8 bases aligning to TRBD1. The trim removed 1 base at V and 0 bases at J, leaving 2 bases unmatched. The CDR3 loop spans 15 amino acids. CDR1 and CDR2 (germline): MGHRA, YSYEKL. The CDR3 sequence is CASSQGQGPSYEQYF. CDR3 nucleotide sequence: TGCGCCAGCAGCCAAGGACAGGGGCCCTCCTACGAGCAGTACTTC.

This chain joins TRBV6-5 and TRBJ1-6; maybe TRBD1 (5 bases). The ends were cut back, 2 bases at V and 7 bases at J, with 12 bases in the middle. This CDR3 spans 15 amino acids. CDR1 and CDR2 from the germline V gene are MNHEY and SVGAGI. The CDR3 loop is CASSYVGEANSPLHF. The CDR3 DNA reads as TGTGCCAGCAGTTACGTAGGGGAGGCGAATTCACCCCTCCACTTT.

In this sample, this clone turned up a few times. The gene calls are TRBV4-2 and TRBJ1-4; a weak D match, TRBD1 (6 bases). V lost 3 bases and J 11 bases, leaving 25 bases between the germline ends. Germline V lookup: CDR1 LGHNA, CDR2 YNFKEQ. The CDR3 runs to 17 residues. CDR3 residues: CASSQGGPGHIFMKLFF. In DNA form, the CDR3 reads TGTGCCAGCAGCCAGGGGGGGCCGGGACACATCTTCATGAAACTGTTTTTT.

This clone occurred once. The chain joins TRBV6-5 to TRBJ1-5, with unresolved D. There are 15 residues in the CDR3. CDR1 is MNHEY and CDR2 is SVGAGI in the germline V gene. Deletions cut 9 bases from V and 0 bases from J, with 15 bases between. CDR3 protein: CASTAVGGSNQPQHF. Here the CDR3 DNA reads TGTGCCAGTACTGCAGTCGGAGGTAGCAATCAGCCCCAGCATTTT.

The rearrangement joins TRBV9 to TRBJ1-6; D may be TRBD1 (5 bases). V was shortened by 2 bases and J by 0 bases, with 6 bases between the two germline ends. The CDR3 spans 15 residues. CDR1 and CDR2 (germline): SGDLS, YYNGEE. CDR3 loop: CASSVDSSYNSPLHF. CDR3 sequence (DNA): TGTGCCAGCAGCGTCGACAGCTCCTATAATTCACCCCTCCACTTT.

This chain connects TRBV7-9 to TRBJ1-1, with 7 bases identical to TRBD1. The CDR3 totals 15 residues. The V gene end was trimmed by 1 base and the J gene end by 1 base; junction bases not matched to a gene: 3. Per germline, CDR1 SEHNR and CDR2 FQNEAQ (reference sequence). Here the CDR3 DNA reads TGTGCCAGCAGCTTAGTAACAGGGGCGAACACTGAAGCTTTCTTT. Encoded protein: CASSLVTGANTEAFF. Full variable domain (missing parts from reference TRBV7-9 and TRBJ1-1): DTGVSQNPRHKITKRGQNVTFRCDPISEHNRLYWYRQTLGQGPEFLTYFQNEAQLEKSRLLSDRFSAERPKGSFSTLEIQRTEQGDSAMYLCASSLVTGANTEAFFGQGTRLTVV.

The chain is built from TRBV19 and TRBJ2-2; 7 nucleotides line up with TRBD1. J was trimmed by 4 bases and V by 3 bases; bases with no gene match: 2. There are 14 residues in the CDR3. Per the germline V gene, CDR1 is LNHDA and CDR2 is SQIVND (reference sequence). The CDR3 DNA follows: TGTGCCAGTAGTATTCAGGGGGTCACCGGGGAGCTGTTTTTT. Translating gives CASSIQGVTGELFF.

This clone was counted once. The chain has TRBV6-5 and TRBJ2-4; maybe TRBD1 (6 bases). The CDR3 has 15 amino acids. V dropped 5 bases and J dropped 6 bases, with 17 bases sitting between them. In germline, CDR1 is MNHEY, CDR2 SVGAGI. CDR3 nucleotide sequence: TGTGCCAGCAGTCGGACCTCCGGGACATTAAACATTCAGTACTTC. Its protein product is CASSRTSGTLNIQYF.

The chain joins TRBV15 to TRBJ2-7; TRBD2 is a possible D gene (7 bases). Germline V gives CDR1 LNHNV, CDR2 YYDKDF (reference sequence). Trimming removed 1 base from V and 7 bases from J, with 14 bases in between. The CDR3 consists of 14 residues. CDR3 DNA: TGTGCCACCAGCAGAGTTGGGGGGGCCCGAGAGCAGTACTTC. The encoded protein is CATSRVGGAREQYF.

This chain joins TRBV7-2 and TRBJ2-5; D perhaps matches TRBD2 (6 bases). Germline CDR1 reads SGHTA; CDR2 reads FQGNSA. This CDR3 is built from 16 residues. The V and J ends lost 4 bases and 5 bases respectively, with 20 bases between them. The CDR3 DNA is TGTGCCAGCAGCTCCCAGACGGGGGTAACGTGGGAGACCCAGTACTTC. Protein: CASSSQTGVTWETQYF.

The chain carries TRBV6-2 or TRBV6-3 and TRBJ1-2; D remains unclear. The germline V gene has CDR1 MNHEY and CDR2 SVGEGT. The CDR3 extends over 14 amino acids. The V end was cut by 3 bases, the J end by 7 bases, with 15 bases between. This CDR3 is CASSYSQTRSGYTF. The CDR3 DNA follows: TGTGCCAGCAGTTATTCTCAAACTCGAAGTGGCTACACCTTC.

The gene calls are TRBV3-1 (or the pseudogene TRBV3-2) and TRBJ2-7; D not resolved. The CDR3 loop spans 12 amino acids. Germline V gene lookup returns CDR1 LGHDT and CDR2 YNNKEL (reference sequence). The V gene lost 3 bases and the J gene lost 3 bases, with 6 bases spanning the gap. For the CDR3, the DNA is TGTGCCAGCAGCCAGGGCTTCTACGAGCAGTACTTC. It codes for CASSQGFYEQYF.

The V call is TRBV7-2, the J call TRBJ2-3; TRBD2 matches 11 bases. V was clipped by 5 bases and J by 1 base; unmatched bases: 2. CDR3 length: 15 amino acids. From germline, CDR1 is SGHTA and CDR2 FQGNSA. The CDR3 loop reads CASSETSGGTDTQYF. CDR3 nucleotides: TGTGCCAGCAGCGAGACTAGCGGGGGCACAGATACGCAGTATTTT.

The chain recombines TRBV6-6 with TRBJ1-5, with TRBD1 matching 8 bases. This CDR3 contains 15 residues. CDR1 MNHNY and CDR2 SVGAGI come from the germline V gene (reference sequence). V lost 5 bases and J lost 8; bases outside the gene matches: 11. The CDR3 region is CASSPGQADLEPQHF. CDR3 DNA sequence: TGTGCCAGCAGTCCGGGACAGGCTGATTTGGAGCCCCAGCATTTT.

The V call is TRBV7-2, the J call TRBJ1-2, with TRBD1 identical over 8 bases. Germline CDR1 and CDR2: SGHTA and FQGNSA. The CDR3 loop spans 17 amino acids. V was clipped by 4 bases and J by 1 base; unmatched bases: 11. The CDR3 here is CASSSDRDFPYNYGYTF. The CDR3 DNA is TGTGCCAGCAGCTCGGACAGGGACTTCCCCTATAACTATGGCTACACCTTC.

There are a few counts of this clone. J is TRBJ2-4 and V is TRBV4-3; tentative D call: TRBD2 (5 bases). Germline CDR1 is LGHNA and CDR2 is YSLEER. The CDR3 extends over 15 amino acids. V was pared by 0 bases and J by 9 bases, with 15 bases between. The DNA of the CDR3 is TGCGCCAGCAGCCAAGAGAGAGGGCCAATGGGCATTCAGTACTTC. This translates into CASSQERGPMGIQYF.

The V call is TRBV4-2, the J call TRBJ1-5, with 8 bases matching TRBD1. The CDR3 contains 15 residues. Trimming at V came to 5 bases and at J to 6 bases, leaving 9 bases not matched to a gene. CDR1 and CDR2 (germline): LGHNA, YNFKEQ. CDR3 amino acids: CASSDQGAQSQPQHF. The CDR3 DNA reads as TGTGCCAGCAGCGACCAGGGGGCGCAGAGTCAGCCCCAGCATTTT.

This clone has only one observation. The chain uses TRBV6-5 and TRBJ2-4, with 9 nucleotides matching TRBD1. The germline CDR1 and CDR2 sequences are MNHEY and SVGAGI. The CDR3 consists of 15 residues. Germline trimming cut 4 bases from V and 8 bases from J; bases unmatched to any gene: 9. The CDR3 spells CASSLTRDRADIQYF. CDR3 coding DNA: TGTGCCAGCAGTTTGACCCGGGACAGGGCGGACATTCAGTACTTC.

The rearrangement links TRBV5-1 to TRBJ2-1; 11 positions agree with TRBD1. This CDR3 spans 15 amino acids. The germline CDR1 and CDR2 sequences are SGHRS and YFSETQ. V shed 2 bases, J shed 4 bases, and the junction held 2 bases outside the gene matches. CDR3 amino acids: CASSFGTGGYNEQFF. CDR3 nucleotides: TGCGCCAGCAGCTTCGGGACAGGGGGTTACAATGAGCAGTTCTTC.

Worth noting for this clone: Other DNA sequences within the sample encode an identical CDR3. This rearrangement joins TRBV7-2 to TRBJ2-5, with TRBD2 identical over 13 bases. The CDR3 covers 15 residues. The germline gives CDR1 SGHTA, CDR2 FQGNSA. V shed 4 bases and J 5 bases; nucleotides not matched to a gene: 4. Here the CDR3 DNA reads TGTGCCAGCAGCTGGGGGACTAGCGGGGAGGAGACCCAGTACTTC. Amino acids: CASSWGTSGEETQYF. Drawing the rest from reference TRBV7-2 and TRBJ2-5, the complete variable domain is GAGVSQSPSNKVTEKGKDVELRCDPISGHTALYWYRQSLGQGLEFLIYFQGNSAPDKSGLPSDRFSAERTGGSVSTLTIQRTQQEDSAVYLCASSWGTSGEETQYFGPGTRLLVL.

This clone was found once. The chain joins TRBV6-5 to TRBJ2-7; TRBD1 matches at 8 bases. The CDR3 length is 14 residues. Germline CDR1 reads MNHEY; CDR2 reads SVGAGI. The V and J ends lost 7 bases and 1 base, in that order; junction bases with no gene match: 6. The CDR3 region has the DNA TGTGCCAGCAACGACAGGGGTGGGTCCTACGAGCAGTACTTC. It codes for CASNDRGGSYEQYF.

This clone was found once. This chain joins TRBV4-2 and TRBJ2-1, with TRBD2 matching 13 bases. The CDR3 is 15 amino acids. Germline V lookup: CDR1 LGHNA, CDR2 YNFKEQ. The trim removed 4 bases at V and 4 bases at J, leaving 1 base unmatched. In DNA form, the CDR3 reads TGTGCCAGCAGCCCGACTAGCGGGGGGTACAATGAGCAGTTCTTC. Protein sequence: CASSPTSGGYNEQFF.

V is TRBV9 and J is TRBJ1-2; D may be TRBD1 (6 bases). V was shortened by 3 bases and J by 6 bases, with 15 bases between the two germline ends. The CDR3 has 14 residues. Per germline, CDR1 SGDLS and CDR2 YYNGEE. The CDR3 bases are TGTGCCAGCAGCGCTGCTTGGGGGCGGGATGGCTACACCTTC. Protein: CASSAAWGRDGYTF. The full variable domain, rest sourced from reference TRBV9 and TRBJ1-2, is DSGVTQTPKHLITATGQRVTLRCSPRSGDLSVYWYQQSLDQGLQFLIQYYNGEERAKGNILERFSAQQFPDLHSELNLSSLELGDSALYFCASSAAWGRDGYTFGSGTRLTVV.

The rearrangement links TRBV11-3 to TRBJ1-2, with D unresolved. CDR1 and CDR2 from the germline V gene are SGHNT and YENEEA. The CDR3 loop spans 16 amino acids. V lost 1 base to trimming and J lost 3 bases, with 15 bases between them. The CDR3 DNA follows: TGTGCCAGCAGCTTAGTAACTGGGGAGGGCTACTATGGCTACACCTTC. Translating gives CASSLVTGEGYYGYTF.

The chain links TRBV6-6 to TRBJ1-2; tentative D call: TRBD1 (5 bases). The CDR3 is 12 residues long. The V and J ends lost 2 bases and 8 bases respectively, with 9 bases between them. Germline CDR1 reads MNHNY; CDR2 reads SVGAGI (reference sequence). CDR3 sequence reads: CASSYGADGYTF. For the CDR3, the DNA is TGTGCCAGCAGTTACGGGGCTGACGGCTACACCTTC.

The CDR3 sequence: CASSFGTKLLGYTF. Written as DNA, the CDR3 is TGTGCCAGCAGCTTCGGAACCAAACTACTTGGCTACACCTTC. The gene calls are TRBV11-3 and TRBJ1-2; D is uncertain. CDR1 is SGHNT, CDR2 YENEEA, per germline. V lost 3 bases and J 7 bases, leaving 15 bases between the germline ends. The CDR3 length is 14 residues.